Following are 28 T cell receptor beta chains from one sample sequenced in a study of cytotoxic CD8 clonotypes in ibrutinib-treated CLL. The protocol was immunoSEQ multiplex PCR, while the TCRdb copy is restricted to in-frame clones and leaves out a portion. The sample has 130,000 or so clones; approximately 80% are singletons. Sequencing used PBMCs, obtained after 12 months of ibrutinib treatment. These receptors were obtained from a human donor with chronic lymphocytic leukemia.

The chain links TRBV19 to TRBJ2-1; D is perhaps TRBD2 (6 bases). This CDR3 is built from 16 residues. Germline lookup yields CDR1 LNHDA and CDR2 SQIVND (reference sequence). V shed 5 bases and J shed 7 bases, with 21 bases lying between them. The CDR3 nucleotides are TGTGCCAGTAGTTCAAGAGGAGGGAGTCTTTGGAATGAGCAGTTCTTC. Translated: CASSSRGGSLWNEQFF.

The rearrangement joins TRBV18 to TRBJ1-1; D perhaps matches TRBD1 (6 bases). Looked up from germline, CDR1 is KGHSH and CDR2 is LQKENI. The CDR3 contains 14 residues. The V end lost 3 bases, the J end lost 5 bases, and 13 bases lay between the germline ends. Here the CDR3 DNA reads TGTGCCAGCTCACCTCAGGGGTCATGGACTGAAGCTTTCTTT. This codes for CASSPQGSWTEAFF.

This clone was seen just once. This CDR3 reads CASSTQGGVTEAFF. The CDR3 DNA sequence: TGTGCCAGCAGTACCCAGGGTGGAGTCACTGAAGCTTTCTTT. The V call is TRBV6-5, the J call TRBJ1-1; D is perhaps TRBD1 (5 bases). CDR1 and CDR2 (germline): MNHEY, SVGAGI. The ends were cut back, 5 bases at V and 4 bases at J, with 14 bases in the middle. The CDR3 is 14 residues long.

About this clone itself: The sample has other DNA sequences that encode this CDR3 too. CDR3 DNA sequence: TGTGCCAGCAGCCCGGGACCCAACACCGGGGAGCTGTTTTTT. Its translation is CASSPGPNTGELFF. The J gene is TRBJ2-2, the V gene TRBV6-5, with D perhaps being TRBD1 or TRBD2 (5 bases each). There are 14 residues in the CDR3. Germline V gives CDR1 MNHEY, CDR2 SVGAGI. Trimming took off 6 bases at V and 2 bases at J, with 10 bases between the two ends.

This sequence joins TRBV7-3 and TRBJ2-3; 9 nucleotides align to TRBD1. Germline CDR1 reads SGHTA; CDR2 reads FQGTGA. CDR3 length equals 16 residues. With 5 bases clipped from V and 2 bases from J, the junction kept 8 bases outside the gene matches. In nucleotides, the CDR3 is TGTGCCAGCAGCATGACAGGGGGAGCGCACACAGATACGCAGTATTTT. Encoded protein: CASSMTGGAHTDTQYF.

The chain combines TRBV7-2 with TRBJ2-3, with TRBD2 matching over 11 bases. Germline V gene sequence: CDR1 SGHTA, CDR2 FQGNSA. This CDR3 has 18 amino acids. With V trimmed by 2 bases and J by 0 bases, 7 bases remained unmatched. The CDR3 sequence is CASSLRGSGRASTDTQYF. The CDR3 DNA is TGTGCCAGCAGCTTAAGGGGTAGCGGGAGGGCTAGCACAGATACGCAGTATTTT.

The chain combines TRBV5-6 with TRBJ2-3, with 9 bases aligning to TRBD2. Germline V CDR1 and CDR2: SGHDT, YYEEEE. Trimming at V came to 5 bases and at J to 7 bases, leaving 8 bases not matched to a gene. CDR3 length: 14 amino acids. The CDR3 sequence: CASRLSGGPNTQYF. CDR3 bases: TGTGCCAGCAGACTAAGCGGGGGGCCGAATACGCAGTATTTT. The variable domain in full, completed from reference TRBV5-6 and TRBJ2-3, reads DAGVTQSPTHLIKTRGQQVTLRCSPKSGHDTVSWYQQALGQGPQFIFQYYEEEERQRGNFPDRFSGHQFPNYSSELNVNALLLGDSALYLCASRLSGGPNTQYFGPGTRLTVL.

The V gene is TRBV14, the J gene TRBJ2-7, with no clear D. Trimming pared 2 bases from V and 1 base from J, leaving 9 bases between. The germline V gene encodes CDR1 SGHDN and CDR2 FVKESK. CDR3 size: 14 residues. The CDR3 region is CASSQSLLSYEQYF. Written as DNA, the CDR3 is TGTGCCAGCAGCCAATCTTTGCTATCCTACGAGCAGTACTTC.

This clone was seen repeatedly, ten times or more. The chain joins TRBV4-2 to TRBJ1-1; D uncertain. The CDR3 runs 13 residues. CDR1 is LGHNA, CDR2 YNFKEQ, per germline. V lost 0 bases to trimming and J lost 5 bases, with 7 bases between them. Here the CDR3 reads CASSQERWTEAFF. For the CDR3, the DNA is TGTGCCAGCAGCCAAGAACGGTGGACTGAAGCTTTCTTT.

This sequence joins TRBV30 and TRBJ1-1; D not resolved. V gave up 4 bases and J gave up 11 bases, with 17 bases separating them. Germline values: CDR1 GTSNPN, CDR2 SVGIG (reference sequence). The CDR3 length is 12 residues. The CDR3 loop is CAWIPPPSAAFF. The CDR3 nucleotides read TGTGCCTGGATCCCACCCCCGTCGGCCGCTTTCTTT.

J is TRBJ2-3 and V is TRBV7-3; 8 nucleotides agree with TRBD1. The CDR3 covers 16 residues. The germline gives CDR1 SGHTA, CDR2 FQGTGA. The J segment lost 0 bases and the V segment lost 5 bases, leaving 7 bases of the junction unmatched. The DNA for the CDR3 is TGTGCCAGCAGCCTCGGACAGGGCCTGAGCACAGATACGCAGTATTTT. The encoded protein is CASSLGQGLSTDTQYF.

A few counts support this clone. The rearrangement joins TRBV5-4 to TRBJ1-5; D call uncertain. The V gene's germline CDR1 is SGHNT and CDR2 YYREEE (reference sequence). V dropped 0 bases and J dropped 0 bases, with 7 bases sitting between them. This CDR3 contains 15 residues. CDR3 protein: CASSLDQSSNQPQHF. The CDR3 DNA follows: TGTGCCAGCAGCTTGGACCAATCTAGCAATCAGCCCCAGCATTTT.

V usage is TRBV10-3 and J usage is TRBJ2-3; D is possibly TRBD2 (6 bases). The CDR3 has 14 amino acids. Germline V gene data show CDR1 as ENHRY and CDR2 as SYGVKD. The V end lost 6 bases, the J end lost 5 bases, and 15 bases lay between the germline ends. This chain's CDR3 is CAIRAGTEGDTQYF. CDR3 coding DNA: TGTGCCATCAGGGCCGGGACTGAGGGAGATACGCAGTATTTT.

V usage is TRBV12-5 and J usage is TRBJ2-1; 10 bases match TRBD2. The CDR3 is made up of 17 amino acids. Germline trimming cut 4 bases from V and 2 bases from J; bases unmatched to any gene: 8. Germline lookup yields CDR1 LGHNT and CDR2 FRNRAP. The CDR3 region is CASGSGRTSGPYNEQFF. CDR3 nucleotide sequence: TGTGCTAGTGGTTCCGGAAGGACTAGCGGTCCCTACAATGAGCAGTTCTTC.

The DNA of the CDR3 is TGTGCCAGCAGCTCGATGGGTAATGAGCAGTTCTTC. Protein sequence: CASSSMGNEQFF. The chain employs TRBV5-6 and TRBJ2-1; D is uncertain. This CDR3 contains 12 residues. The V end lost 3 bases, the J end lost 7 bases, and 8 bases lay between the germline ends. The germline CDR1 and CDR2 sequences are SGHDT and YYEEEE.

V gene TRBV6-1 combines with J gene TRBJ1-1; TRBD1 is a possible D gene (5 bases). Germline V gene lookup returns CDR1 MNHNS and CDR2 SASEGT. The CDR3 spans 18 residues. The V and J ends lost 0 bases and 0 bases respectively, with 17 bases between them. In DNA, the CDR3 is TGTGCCAGCAGTGAAGCTCGAGGGGCTCTGGAAATGAACACTGAAGCTTTCTTT. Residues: CASSEARGALEMNTEAFF.

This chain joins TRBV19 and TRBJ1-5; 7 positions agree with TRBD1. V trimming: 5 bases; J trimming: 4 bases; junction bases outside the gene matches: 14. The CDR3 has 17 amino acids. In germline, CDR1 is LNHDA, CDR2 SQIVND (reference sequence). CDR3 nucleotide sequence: TGTGCCAGTAGTCCCCGAAGGGACAGAGTACCTAATCAGCCCCAGCATTTT. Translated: CASSPRRDRVPNQPQHF.

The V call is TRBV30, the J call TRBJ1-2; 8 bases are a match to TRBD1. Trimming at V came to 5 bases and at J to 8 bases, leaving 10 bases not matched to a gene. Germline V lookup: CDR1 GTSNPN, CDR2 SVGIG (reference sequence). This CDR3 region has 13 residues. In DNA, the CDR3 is TGTGCCTGGGGTCAGGGGGCGTTTGGAGGCTACACCTTC. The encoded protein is CAWGQGAFGGYTF.

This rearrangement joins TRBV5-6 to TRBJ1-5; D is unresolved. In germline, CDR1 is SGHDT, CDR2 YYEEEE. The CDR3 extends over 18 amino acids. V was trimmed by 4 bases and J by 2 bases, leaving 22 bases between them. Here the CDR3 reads CASSPITRGRGGNQPQHF. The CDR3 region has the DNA TGTGCCAGCAGCCCAATAACCCGGGGAAGAGGTGGCAATCAGCCCCAGCATTTT.

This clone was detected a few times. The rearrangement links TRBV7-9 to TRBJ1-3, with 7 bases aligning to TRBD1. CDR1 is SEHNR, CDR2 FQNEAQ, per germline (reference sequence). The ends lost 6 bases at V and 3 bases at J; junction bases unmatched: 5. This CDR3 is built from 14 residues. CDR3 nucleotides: TGTGCCAGCAGTCAGACAGGGTTTGGAAACACCATATATTTT. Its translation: CASSQTGFGNTIYF. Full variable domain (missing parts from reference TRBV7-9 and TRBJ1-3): DTGVSQNPRHKITKRGQNVTFRCDPISEHNRLYWYRQTLGQGPEFLTYFQNEAQLEKSRLLSDRFSAERPKGSFSTLEIQRTEQGDSAMYLCASSQTGFGNTIYFGEGSWLTVV.

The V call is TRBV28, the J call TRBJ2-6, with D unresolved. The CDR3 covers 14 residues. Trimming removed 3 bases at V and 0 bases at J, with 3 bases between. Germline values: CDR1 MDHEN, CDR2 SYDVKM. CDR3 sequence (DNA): TGTGCCAGCAGTTTGGCCTCTGGGGCCAACGTCCTGACTTTC. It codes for CASSLASGANVLTF. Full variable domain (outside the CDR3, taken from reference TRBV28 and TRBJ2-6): DVKVTQSSRYLVKRTGEKVFLECVQDMDHENMFWYRQDPGLGLRLIYFSYDVKMKEKGDIPEGYSVSREKKERFSLILESASTNQTSMYLCASSLASGANVLTFGAGSRLTVL.

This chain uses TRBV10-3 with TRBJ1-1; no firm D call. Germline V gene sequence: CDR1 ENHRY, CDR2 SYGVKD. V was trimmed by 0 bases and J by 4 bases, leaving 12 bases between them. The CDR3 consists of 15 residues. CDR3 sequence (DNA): TGTGCCATCAGTGAGTCCCAAAGAGGTAGCACTGAAGCTTTCTTT. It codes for CAISESQRGSTEAFF.

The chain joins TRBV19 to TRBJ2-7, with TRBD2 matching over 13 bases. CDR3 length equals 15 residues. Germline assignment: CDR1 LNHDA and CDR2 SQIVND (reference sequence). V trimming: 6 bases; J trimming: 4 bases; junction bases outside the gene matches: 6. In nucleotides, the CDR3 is TGTGCCAGTAGCCAACTAGCGGGGGGGCCTTACGAGCAGTACTTC. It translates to CASSQLAGGPYEQYF.

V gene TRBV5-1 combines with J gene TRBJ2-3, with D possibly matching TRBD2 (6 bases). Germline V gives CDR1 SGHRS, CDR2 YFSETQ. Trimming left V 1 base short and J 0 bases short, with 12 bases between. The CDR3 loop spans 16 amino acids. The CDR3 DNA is TGCGCCAGCAGCTTGTTGGCAGGGACTAGCACAGATACGCAGTATTTT. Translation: CASSLLAGTSTDTQYF.

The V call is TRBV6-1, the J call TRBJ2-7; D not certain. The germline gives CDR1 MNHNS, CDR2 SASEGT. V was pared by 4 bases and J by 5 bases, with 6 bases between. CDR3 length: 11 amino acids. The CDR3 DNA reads TGTGCCAGCAGTGCCTTTAACGAGCAGTACTTC. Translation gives CASSAFNEQYF.

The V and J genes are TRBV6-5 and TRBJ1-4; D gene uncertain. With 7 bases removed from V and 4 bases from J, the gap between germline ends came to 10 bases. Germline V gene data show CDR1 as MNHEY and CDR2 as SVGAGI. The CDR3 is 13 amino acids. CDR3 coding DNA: TGTGCCAGCATGAGGGCAGTTAATGAAAAACTGTTTTTT. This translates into CASMRAVNEKLFF.

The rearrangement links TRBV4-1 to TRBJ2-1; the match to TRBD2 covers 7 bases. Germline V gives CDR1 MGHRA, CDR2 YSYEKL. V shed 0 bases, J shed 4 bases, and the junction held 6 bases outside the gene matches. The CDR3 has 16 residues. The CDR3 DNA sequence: TGCGCCAGCAGCCAAGATCGCGGGGGTCGGTACAATGAGCAGTTCTTC. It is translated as CASSQDRGGRYNEQFF.

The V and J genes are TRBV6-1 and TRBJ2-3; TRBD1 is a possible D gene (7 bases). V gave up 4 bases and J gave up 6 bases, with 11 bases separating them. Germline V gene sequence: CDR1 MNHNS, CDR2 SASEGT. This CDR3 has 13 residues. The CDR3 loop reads CASSVSGGDTQYF. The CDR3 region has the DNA TGTGCCAGCAGTGTCTCAGGGGGGGATACGCAGTATTTT.